Presented here are 13 T cell receptor beta chains from one specimen sequenced in a study of blood T cell repertoires in COVID-19. Clones were read by immunoSEQ multiplex PCR, and TCRdb kept only the in-frame ones, dropping some. The table has fewer than 40,000 clones, over 75% seen once. The source material was peripheral blood. These TCRs come from a human donor in a cohort sampled during active COVID-19.

In nucleotides, the CDR3 is TGTGCCAGCAGCTCGGAAAGGACTAGCGTCGCGAACACCGGGGAGCTGTTTTTT. Protein product: CASSSERTSVANTGELFF. The chain has TRBV7-2 and TRBJ2-2, with 9 bases aligning to TRBD2. This CDR3 is built from 18 residues. The V segment lost 4 bases and the J segment 0 bases; nucleotides outside the gene matches: 9. CDR1 and CDR2 from the germline V gene are SGHTA and FQGNSA.

The gene calls are TRBV12-3 or TRBV12-4 and TRBJ1-2; a weak D match, TRBD1 (5 bases). This CDR3 is built from 10 residues. The ends were cut back, 8 bases at V and 4 bases at J, with 5 bases in the middle. This chain's CDR3 is CASGAYGYTF. Here the CDR3 DNA reads TGTGCCAGCGGGGCCTATGGCTACACCTTC.

This chain joins TRBV5-1 and TRBJ1-3; D is ambiguous. The CDR3 covers 14 residues. Germline CDR1 and CDR2: SGHRS and YFSETQ. V shed 1 base and J shed 0 bases, with 5 bases lying between them. CDR3 amino acids: CASSLNLSGNTIYF. The CDR3 DNA reads TGCGCCAGCAGCTTGAATCTCTCTGGAAACACCATATATTTT.

J is TRBJ2-1 and V is TRBV6-4; 10 nucleotides agree with TRBD2. This CDR3 spans 16 amino acids. After removal of 4 bases from V and 3 bases from J, the junction contained 6 bases not matched to a gene. The germline V gene has CDR1 MRHNA and CDR2 SNTAGT. The CDR3 sequence: CASSGYSGRDYNEQFF. The CDR3 bases are TGTGCCAGCAGTGGGTACAGCGGGAGGGACTACAATGAGCAGTTCTTC.

This sequence joins TRBV27 and TRBJ2-1; D is undetermined. V was shortened by 7 bases and J by 3 bases, with 13 bases between the two germline ends. The CDR3 sequence is 14 residues long. The V gene's germline CDR1 is MNHEY and CDR2 SMNVEV (reference sequence). The CDR3 region has the DNA TGTGCCAGCACCTCCGGGTCCTTCTACAATGAGCAGTTCTTC. Its translation is CASTSGSFYNEQFF.

The chain combines TRBV7-3 with TRBJ2-3, with TRBD1 identical over 10 bases. The CDR3 covers 14 residues. CDR1 SGHTA and CDR2 FQGTGA come from the germline V gene. V trimming: 5 bases; J trimming: 9 bases; junction bases outside the gene matches: 8. CDR3 amino acids: CASSPGTGEKTQYF. CDR3 coding DNA: TGTGCCAGCAGCCCTGGGACAGGGGAGAAGACGCAGTATTTT.

In this sample, this clone turned up a few times. The junction shows a germline mismatch at one end, possibly a read error. The genes are TRBV12-5 and TRBJ1-3; D ambiguous. The CDR3 runs to 11 residues. CDR1 and CDR2 (germline): LGHNT, FRNRAP. CDR3 DNA: TGTGCTAGTGGTTTGGTACAGAGCCTCGATTTT. Translation gives CASGLVQSLDF.

The chain combines TRBV11-2 with TRBJ2-5; D not certain. This CDR3 has 15 amino acids. With 0 bases removed from V and 0 bases from J, the gap between germline ends came to 8 bases. Germline-derived CDR1 and CDR2 are SGHAT and FQNNGV. The CDR3 bases are TGTGCCAGCAGCTTAGATCTCTTATACCAAGAGACCCAGTACTTC. Its translation is CASSLDLLYQETQYF.

The rearrangement links TRBV15 to TRBJ1-2; 9 nucleotides match TRBD1. Germline trimming cut 8 bases from V and 6 bases from J; bases unmatched to any gene: 10. The CDR3 covers 14 residues. The germline CDR1 and CDR2 sequences are LNHNV and YYDKDF (reference sequence). The CDR3 DNA reads TGTGCCACCGCGGAGGAAGACAGGGGGGATGGCTACACCTTC. Translated, it gives CATAEEDRGDGYTF. Supplemented by reference TRBV15 and TRBJ1-2, the full variable domain reads DAMVIQNPRYQVTQFGKPVTLSCSQTLNHNVMYWYQQKSSQAPKLLFHYYDKDFNNEADTPDNFQSRRPNTSFCFLDIRSPGLGDTAMYLCATAEEDRGDGYTFGSGTRLTVV.

The CDR3 loop reads CASSLSGGGDTQYF. CDR3 nucleotide sequence: TGTGCCAGCAGCCTTAGCGGGGGGGGTGATACGCAGTATTTT. The chain joins TRBV2 to TRBJ2-3, with 11 bases matching TRBD2. Germline V gene sequence: CDR1 SNHLY, CDR2 FYNNEI. This CDR3 is 14 amino acids long. V shed 6 bases and J 6 bases; nucleotides not matched to a gene: 5.

This chain joins TRBV5-8 and TRBJ2-3; 14 bases are a match to TRBD2. The CDR3 is made up of 18 amino acids. Unmatched junction bases numbered 3, after V lost 0 bases and J lost 0 bases. CDR1 is SGHTS, CDR2 YDEGEE, per germline. CDR3 residues: CASSLGLAGGTSTDTQYF. The DNA of the CDR3 is TGTGCCAGCAGCTTGGGACTAGCGGGAGGGACTAGCACAGATACGCAGTATTTT.

The chain joins TRBV5-6 to TRBJ1-1; D ambiguous. The V end was cut by 4 bases, the J end by 0 bases, with 7 bases between. The germline V gene has CDR1 SGHDT and CDR2 YYEEEE. CDR3 length: 13 amino acids. CDR3 residues: CASSRLMNTEAFF. Here the CDR3 DNA reads TGTGCCAGCAGCCGACTGATGAACACTGAAGCTTTCTTT. Drawing the rest from reference TRBV5-6 and TRBJ1-1, the complete variable domain is DAGVTQSPTHLIKTRGQQVTLRCSPKSGHDTVSWYQQALGQGPQFIFQYYEEEERQRGNFPDRFSGHQFPNYSSELNVNALLLGDSALYLCASSRLMNTEAFFGQGTRLTVV.

The CDR3 region has the DNA TGTGCCAGCAGTTACGGGCGGGGAACCTCCTCCTACGAGCAGTACTTC. Amino acids: CASSYGRGTSSYEQYF. The J gene is TRBJ2-7, the V gene TRBV6-5; perhaps TRBD2 as D (6 bases). The CDR3 sequence is 16 residues long. Germline lookup yields CDR1 MNHEY and CDR2 SVGAGI. Trimming shortened V by 2 bases and J by 0 bases, and 14 bases separated the two germline ends.